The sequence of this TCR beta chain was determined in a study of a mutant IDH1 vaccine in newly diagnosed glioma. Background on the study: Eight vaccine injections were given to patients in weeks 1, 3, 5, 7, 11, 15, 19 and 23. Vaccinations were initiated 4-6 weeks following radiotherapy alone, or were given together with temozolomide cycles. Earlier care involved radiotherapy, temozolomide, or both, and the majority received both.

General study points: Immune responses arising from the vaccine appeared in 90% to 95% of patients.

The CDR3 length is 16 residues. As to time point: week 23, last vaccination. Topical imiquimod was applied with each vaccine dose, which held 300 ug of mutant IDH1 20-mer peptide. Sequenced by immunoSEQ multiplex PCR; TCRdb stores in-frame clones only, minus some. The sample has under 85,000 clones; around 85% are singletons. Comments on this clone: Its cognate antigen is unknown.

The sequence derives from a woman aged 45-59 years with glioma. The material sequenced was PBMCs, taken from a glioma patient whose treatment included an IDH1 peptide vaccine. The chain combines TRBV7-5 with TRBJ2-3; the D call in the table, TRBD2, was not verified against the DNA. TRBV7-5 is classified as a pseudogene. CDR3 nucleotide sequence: TGTGCCAGAAGCTTAGATACTAGCGGGAGAGGTGATACGCAGTATTTT. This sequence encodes CARSLDTSGRGDTQYF.